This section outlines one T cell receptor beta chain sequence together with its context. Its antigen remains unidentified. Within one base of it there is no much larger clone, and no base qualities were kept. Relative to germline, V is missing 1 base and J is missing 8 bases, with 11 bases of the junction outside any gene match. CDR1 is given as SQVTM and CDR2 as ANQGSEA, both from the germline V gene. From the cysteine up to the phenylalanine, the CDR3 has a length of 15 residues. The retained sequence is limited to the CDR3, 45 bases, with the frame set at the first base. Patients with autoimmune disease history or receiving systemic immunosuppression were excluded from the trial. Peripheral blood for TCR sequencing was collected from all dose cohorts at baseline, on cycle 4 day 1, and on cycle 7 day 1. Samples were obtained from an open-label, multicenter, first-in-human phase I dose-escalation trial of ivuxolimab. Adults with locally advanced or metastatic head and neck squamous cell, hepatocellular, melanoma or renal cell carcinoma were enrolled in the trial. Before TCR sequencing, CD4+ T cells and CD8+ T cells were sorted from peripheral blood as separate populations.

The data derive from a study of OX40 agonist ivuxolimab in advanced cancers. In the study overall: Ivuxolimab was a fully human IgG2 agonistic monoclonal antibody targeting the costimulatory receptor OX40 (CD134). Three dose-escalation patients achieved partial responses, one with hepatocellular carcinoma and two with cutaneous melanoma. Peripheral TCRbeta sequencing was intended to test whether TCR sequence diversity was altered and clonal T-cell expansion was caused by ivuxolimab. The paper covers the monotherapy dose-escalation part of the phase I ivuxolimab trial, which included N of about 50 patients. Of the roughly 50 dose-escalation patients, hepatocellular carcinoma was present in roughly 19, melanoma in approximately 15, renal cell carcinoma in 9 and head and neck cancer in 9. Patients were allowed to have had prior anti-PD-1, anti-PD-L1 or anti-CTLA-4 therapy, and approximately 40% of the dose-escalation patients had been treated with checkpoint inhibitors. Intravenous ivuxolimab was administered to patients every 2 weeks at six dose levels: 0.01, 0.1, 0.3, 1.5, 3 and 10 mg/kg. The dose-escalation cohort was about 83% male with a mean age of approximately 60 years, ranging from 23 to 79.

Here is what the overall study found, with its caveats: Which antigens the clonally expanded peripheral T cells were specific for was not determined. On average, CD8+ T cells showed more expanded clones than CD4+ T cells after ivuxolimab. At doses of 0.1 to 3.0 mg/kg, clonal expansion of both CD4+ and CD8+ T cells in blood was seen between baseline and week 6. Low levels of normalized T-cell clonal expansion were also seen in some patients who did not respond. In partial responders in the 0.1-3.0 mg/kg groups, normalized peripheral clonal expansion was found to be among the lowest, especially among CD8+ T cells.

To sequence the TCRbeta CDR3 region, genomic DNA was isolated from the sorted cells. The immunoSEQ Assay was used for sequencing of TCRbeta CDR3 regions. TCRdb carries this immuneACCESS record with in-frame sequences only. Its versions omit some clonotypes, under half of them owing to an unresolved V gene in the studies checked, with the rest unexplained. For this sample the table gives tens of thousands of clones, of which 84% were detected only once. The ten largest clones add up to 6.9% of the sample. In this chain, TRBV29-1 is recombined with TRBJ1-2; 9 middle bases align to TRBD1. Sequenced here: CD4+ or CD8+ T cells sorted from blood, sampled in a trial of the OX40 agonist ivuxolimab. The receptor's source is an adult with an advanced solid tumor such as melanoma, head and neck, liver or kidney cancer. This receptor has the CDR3 CSVEGTGGAKDGYTF. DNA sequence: TGCAGCGTTGAAGGTACAGGGGGCGCGAAGGACGGCTACACCTTC.